Included here is one T cell receptor (beta chain) sequence, with context. Its antigen is undetermined. TCRdb itself ran the 5' RACE reads through MiXCR, one entry per CDR3 protein. The sample yields 300,000 to 400,000 distinct CDR3 sequences, about 20% seen once. This sample is part of a study of CD8 T cells in ankylosing spondylitis. Study findings and constraints: Ankylosing spondylitis blood appeared to carry a characteristic TCR beta motif of several highly homologous variants. It was reported that disease-linked clones were significantly enriched in matched ankylosing spondylitis synovial fluid.

This CDR3 has 14 amino acids. Germline V CDR1 and CDR2: MGHRA, YSYEKL. Trimming shortened V by 0 bases and J by 1 base, and 4 bases separated the two germline ends. The sequence was obtained from a male donor with ankylosing spondylitis. Material: blood, either unsorted or a sorted T cell fraction (not recorded which). The chain is built from TRBV4-1 and TRBJ1-5, with unresolved D. Written as DNA, the CDR3 is TGCGCCAGCAGCCAAGAACAAAGCAATCAGCCCCAGCATTTT. This encodes CASSQEQSNQPQHF.